Presented here are 25 T cell receptor beta chains from one specimen sequenced in a study of shared clonotypes between healthy human individuals. Some clones are missing from TCRdb's copy, which holds only in-frame ones; the method was immunoSEQ multiplex PCR. The table lists around 2.1 million clones, more than 85% of them singletons. Naive CD8 cells comprised CD45RO-negative, CCR7-positively selected cells, excluding terminally differentiated effector memory CD45RA+ cells. Sequenced: naive CD8+ T cells from PBMCs. The receptors stem from a man in his late teens or twenties in good health. Some clones in this sample may be carry-over from other donors' samples.

The sample holds one count of this clone. The rearrangement joins TRBV9 to TRBJ2-2; weak D call: TRBD1 (5 bases). V lost 3 bases and J lost 6, with 9 bases in between. The CDR3 has 13 residues. The germline CDR1 and CDR2 sequences are SGDLS and YYNGEE. CDR3 sequence: CASSAQGPGELFF. In nucleotides, the CDR3 is TGTGCCAGCAGCGCCCAGGGCCCCGGGGAGCTGTTTTTT. The complete variable domain, with remaining parts taken from reference TRBV9 and TRBJ2-2, reads DSGVTQTPKHLITATGQRVTLRCSPRSGDLSVYWYQQSLDQGLQFLIQYYNGEERAKGNILERFSAQQFPDLHSELNLSSLELGDSALYFCASSAQGPGELFFGEGSRLTVL.

This clone was picked up one time. The V call is TRBV11-2, the J call TRBJ2-2; D call uncertain. The CDR3 extends over 13 amino acids. Germline-derived CDR1 and CDR2 are SGHAT and FQNNGV. Trimming took 4 bases from V and 4 from J, leaving 7 bases between them. This CDR3 is CASSYPATGELFF. DNA of the CDR3: TGTGCCAGCAGCTACCCTGCCACCGGGGAGCTGTTTTTT.

The genes are TRBV27 and TRBJ2-7; D may be TRBD2 (6 bases). The ends were cut back, 3 bases at V and 3 bases at J, with 18 bases in the middle. This CDR3 is built from 16 residues. Per germline, CDR1 MNHEY and CDR2 SMNVEV (reference sequence). In DNA, the CDR3 is TGTGCCAGCAGTTTGGGAGGAGTGCAGGGATTCTACGAGCAGTACTTC. This gives the protein CASSLGGVQGFYEQYF.

The chain carries TRBV10-3 and TRBJ2-5; D uncertain. Trimming removed 6 bases at V and 3 bases at J, with 20 bases between. The germline CDR1 and CDR2 sequences are ENHRY and SYGVKD. CDR3 size: 16 residues. The chain's CDR3 is CAISQKEVDPEETQYF. CDR3 DNA: TGTGCCATCAGCCAGAAAGAAGTAGACCCGGAAGAGACCCAGTACTTC.

J is TRBJ1-2 and V is TRBV2; D unresolved. CDR3 size: 14 residues. Germline assignment: CDR1 SNHLY and CDR2 FYNNEI. Between the trimmed V and J ends, which lost 1 base and 8 bases, there was a span of 14 bases. CDR3 protein: CASSEGLVTMGYTF. The CDR3 region has the DNA TGTGCCAGCAGTGAAGGGCTGGTGACTATGGGCTACACCTTC.

The chain joins TRBV9 to TRBJ2-2; 9 bases match TRBD2. The V gene's germline CDR1 is SGDLS and CDR2 YYNGEE. The CDR3 length is 16 residues. Unmatched junction bases numbered 4, after V lost 0 bases and J lost 4 bases. CDR3: CASSVEGSGGTGELFF. The CDR3 DNA reads TGTGCCAGCAGCGTAGAGGGTAGCGGGGGCACCGGGGAGCTGTTTTTT.

The chain employs TRBV30 and TRBJ1-5; D may be TRBD1 (5 bases). CDR1 GTSNPN and CDR2 SVGIG come from the germline V gene (reference sequence). The CDR3 sequence is 18 residues long. V lost 0 bases to trimming and J lost 0 bases, with 18 bases between them. The DNA of the CDR3 is TGTGCCTGGAGTGTACCTGGGGCAGGGAGCTATAGCAATCAGCCCCAGCATTTT. Its translation is CAWSVPGAGSYSNQPQHF. Drawing the rest from reference TRBV30 and TRBJ1-5, the complete variable domain is SQTIHQWPATLVQPVGSPLSLECTVEGTSNPNLYWYRQAAGRGLQLLFYSVGIGQISSEVPQNLSASRPQDRQFILSSKKLLLSDSGFYLCAWSVPGAGSYSNQPQHFGDGTRLSIL.

The gene calls are TRBV2 and TRBJ1-5; a possible D gene is TRBD1 (6 bases). Germline CDR1 reads SNHLY; CDR2 reads FYNNEI. There are 16 residues in the CDR3. Trimming cost V 6 bases and J 0 bases, with 15 bases left between them. The CDR3 bases are TGTGCCAGCAGGAGGGGGAGGGAGGATAGCAATCAGCCCCAGCATTTT. As protein: CASRRGREDSNQPQHF.

The sample holds one count of this clone. The V gene is TRBV29-1, the J gene TRBJ2-1; D gene unclear. The CDR3 covers 13 residues. Germline V gene lookup returns CDR1 SQVTM and CDR2 ANQGSEA. V lost 4 bases, J lost 0 bases, and 7 bases lay in between. The CDR3: CSVVASSYNEQFF. In DNA, the CDR3 is TGCAGCGTTGTTGCTTCCTCCTACAATGAGCAGTTCTTC.

The gene calls are TRBV11-3 and TRBJ2-3; 10 bases match TRBD2. The CDR3 spans 17 residues. V dropped 0 bases and J dropped 0; count of bases not matched to a gene: 3. Germline V gives CDR1 SGHNT, CDR2 YENEEA. In DNA form, the CDR3 reads TGTGCCAGCAGCTTAGATGGTAGCGGGAGGAGCACAGATACGCAGTATTTT. It specifies CASSLDGSGRSTDTQYF.

With regard to this clone: The sample has other DNA sequences that encode this CDR3 too. The J gene is TRBJ2-3, the V gene TRBV4-2; D is undetermined. The ends were cut back, 4 bases at V and 3 bases at J, with 5 bases in the middle. Germline-derived CDR1 and CDR2 are LGHNA and YNFKEQ. The CDR3 contains 12 residues. CDR3 DNA sequence: TGTGCCAGCAGCCTACGGACAGATACGCAGTATTTT. This codes for CASSLRTDTQYF.

The rearrangement links TRBV13 to TRBJ2-1; 7 bases line up with TRBD2. Germline V gene lookup returns CDR1 PRHDT and CDR2 FYEKMQ (reference sequence). The CDR3 is made up of 17 amino acids. V gave up 5 bases and J gave up 9 bases; unmatched junction bases: 19. This CDR3 reads CASSPFRTNDGEGEQFF. DNA of the CDR3: TGTGCCAGCAGCCCCTTCAGGACTAACGACGGGGAGGGTGAGCAGTTCTTC.

The chain combines TRBV30 with TRBJ1-2; 8 bases are shared with TRBD1. The CDR3 extends over 13 amino acids. CDR1 is GTSNPN and CDR2 is SVGIG in the germline V gene (reference sequence). The V gene end was trimmed by 1 base and the J gene end by 3 bases; junction bases not matched to a gene: 1. CDR3 amino acids: CAWSEQGDYGYTF. The CDR3, as DNA: TGTGCCTGGAGTGAACAGGGGGACTATGGCTACACCTTC.

This chain uses TRBV29-1 with TRBJ2-7; 9 bases are a match to TRBD2. This CDR3 is 13 amino acids long. The junction had 4 bases not matched to a gene; V was cut back by 7 bases and J by 0 bases. Germline values: CDR1 SQVTM, CDR2 ANQGSEA. CDR3 amino acids: CSARTSASYEQYF. Written as DNA, the CDR3 is TGCAGCGCTCGGACTAGCGCCTCCTACGAGCAGTACTTC.

J is TRBJ1-1 and V is TRBV15; no reliable D call. The CDR3 sequence is 15 residues long. V was clipped by 5 bases and J by 3 bases, with 16 bases between them. Germline loops: CDR1 LNHNV, CDR2 YYDKDF (reference sequence). The CDR3 sequence is CATSSLGGFDTEAFF. The CDR3 DNA reads TGTGCCACCAGCTCCCTGGGAGGGTTTGACACTGAAGCTTTCTTT.

The chain recombines TRBV11-3 with TRBJ1-1; D is perhaps TRBD1 (6 bases). Germline CDR1 SGHNT, CDR2 YENEEA. V was pared by 5 bases and J by 5 bases, with 15 bases between. The CDR3 has 14 residues. DNA for the CDR3: TGTGCCAGCAGCCTCAGGGGATCTGGGACTGAAGCTTTCTTT. Translating gives CASSLRGSGTEAFF.

This clone came up once. The CDR3 nucleotides are TGTGCCAGCAGCCCCTCAGCGGGAGTCTCCTACGAGCAGTACTTC. This encodes CASSPSAGVSYEQYF. This rearrangement joins TRBV9 to TRBJ2-7, with 8 bases fitting TRBD2. Germline CDR1 and CDR2: SGDLS and YYNGEE. The CDR3 consists of 15 residues. J lost 0 bases, V lost 4 bases, and 6 bases had no gene match. The variable domain in full, completed from reference TRBV9 and TRBJ2-7, reads DSGVTQTPKHLITATGQRVTLRCSPRSGDLSVYWYQQSLDQGLQFLIQYYNGEERAKGNILERFSAQQFPDLHSELNLSSLELGDSALYFCASSPSAGVSYEQYFGPGTRLTVT.

The genes are TRBV7-2 and TRBJ1-5, with D perhaps matching TRBD1 (5 bases). Trimming removed 5 bases from V and 3 bases from J, with 23 bases in between. The CDR3 has 18 residues. Germline CDR1 is SGHTA and CDR2 is FQGNSA. CDR3 in amino acids: CASSRSQRYRGLNQPQHF. The CDR3 DNA reads as TGTGCCAGCAGCCGATCGCAAAGGTACCGGGGCCTCAATCAGCCCCAGCATTTT.

The chain uses TRBV28 and TRBJ2-7; TRBD1 aligns across 9 bases. The V gene's germline CDR1 is MDHEN and CDR2 SYDVKM. Trimming took 5 bases from V and 3 from J; bases not matched to a gene: 5. The CDR3 is 14 amino acids. CDR3 residues: CASSIRDRDYEQYF. The CDR3 nucleotides are TGTGCCAGCAGTATAAGGGACAGGGACTACGAGCAGTACTTC.

The J gene is TRBJ2-1, the V gene TRBV27; TRBD1 matches 7 bases. V dropped 5 bases and J dropped 7; count of bases not matched to a gene: 8. This CDR3 has 14 residues. The germline CDR1 and CDR2 sequences are MNHEY and SMNVEV (reference sequence). The CDR3 bases are TGTGCCAGCAGTACAATAACAGGGGCTAATGAGCAGTTCTTC. It is translated as CASSTITGANEQFF.

V and J are TRBV15 and TRBJ2-2; D possibly corresponds to TRBD1 (6 bases). The V end lost 0 bases, the J end lost 3 bases, and 11 bases lay between the germline ends. Germline CDR1 is LNHNV and CDR2 is YYDKDF (reference sequence). The length of the CDR3 is 16 residues. The CDR3: CATSRDYRAYTGELFF. The CDR3 nucleotides are TGTGCCACCAGCAGAGATTACAGGGCCTACACCGGGGAGCTGTTTTTT.

The rearrangement links TRBV27 to TRBJ2-1; 13 nucleotides match TRBD2. The J segment lost 5 bases and the V segment lost 8 bases, leaving 3 bases of the junction unmatched. The CDR3 covers 14 residues. Germline V CDR1 and CDR2: MNHEY, SMNVEV (reference sequence). The CDR3: CASGGLAGDNEQFF. CDR3 coding DNA: TGTGCCAGCGGAGGACTAGCGGGAGACAATGAGCAGTTCTTC.

The chain links TRBV28 to TRBJ2-3; no reliable D call. Trimming stripped 6 bases from V and 3 bases from J, with 10 bases between. The CDR3 is 13 amino acids. Germline loops: CDR1 MDHEN, CDR2 SYDVKM. CDR3: CASRESGTDTQYF. In nucleotides, the CDR3 is TGTGCCAGCAGGGAGAGTGGGACAGATACGCAGTATTTT.

The rearrangement uses TRBV6-5 and TRBJ2-3; weak D call: TRBD1 (5 bases). Trimming shortened V by 1 base and J by 2 bases, and 13 bases separated the two germline ends. The CDR3 spans 16 residues. The germline V gene encodes CDR1 MNHEY and CDR2 SVGAGI. DNA of the CDR3: TGTGCCAGCAGTTACTTAAGACTGGGGCCCACAGATACGCAGTATTTT. Translating gives CASSYLRLGPTDTQYF.

CDR3 protein: CASSGHPGQGNAGNTIYF. For the CDR3, the DNA is TGTGCCAGCAGTGGACATCCGGGACAGGGGAACGCTGGAAACACCATATATTTT. This sequence joins TRBV25-1 and TRBJ1-3; 10 bases align to TRBD1. The CDR3 spans 18 residues. Per germline, CDR1 MGHDK and CDR2 SYGVNS. V dropped 4 bases and J dropped 2; count of bases not matched to a gene: 11.